Each of the 24 T cell receptor beta chains below was sequenced from the same sample in a study of blood T cell repertoires in COVID-19. The assay was immunoSEQ multiplex PCR, and TCRdb's table has in-frame clones only and misses some. The table shows about 220,000 clones, with around 87% occurring only once. The sample taken for sequencing was peripheral blood. Receptors were obtained from a woman between 50 and 59 years old with COVID-19, enrolled during active disease.

This chain links TRBV14 with TRBJ1-1; D gene uncertain. CDR3 length: 11 residues. CDR1 is SGHDN, CDR2 FVKESK, per germline. Trimming cost V 3 bases and J 4 bases, with 3 bases left between them. The CDR3 sequence: CASSQSTEAFF. The CDR3 DNA is TGTGCCAGCAGCCAGAGCACTGAAGCTTTCTTT.

J is TRBJ2-3 and V is TRBV5-1; no clear D gene. The CDR3 covers 13 residues. CDR1 SGHRS and CDR2 YFSETQ come from the germline V gene. The V end lost 4 bases, the J end lost 4 bases, and 10 bases lay between the germline ends. The DNA of the CDR3 is TGCGCCAGCAGCGCGATTAGCCCAGATACGCAGTATTTT. It specifies CASSAISPDTQYF.

This chain links TRBV12-3 or TRBV12-4 with TRBJ2-5; the match to TRBD1 covers 9 bases. The CDR3 runs 13 residues. V lost 4 bases and J lost 7; bases outside the gene matches: 4. CDR3 sequence reads: CASSYRGRGTQYF. The CDR3 region has the DNA TGTGCCAGCAGTTACAGGGGGCGGGGGACCCAGTACTTC.

This clone appeared a single time. This rearrangement joins TRBV19 to TRBJ2-1; 10 positions agree with TRBD1. Trimming removed 8 bases from V and 6 bases from J; junction bases left unmatched: 4. CDR3 length: 13 amino acids. From germline, CDR1 is LNHDA and CDR2 SQIVND (reference sequence). CDR3 sequence reads: CASRRDRGNEQFF. CDR3 coding DNA: TGTGCCAGTCGCCGGGACAGGGGCAATGAGCAGTTCTTC.

V gene TRBV6-5 combines with J gene TRBJ1-2, with D possibly TRBD1 on 5 matching bases. V dropped 2 bases and J dropped 8 bases, with 15 bases sitting between them. CDR3 length: 14 residues. Germline V gene lookup returns CDR1 MNHEY and CDR2 SVGAGI. The CDR3 reads CASSYGVRGDGYTF. CDR3 nucleotide sequence: TGTGCCAGCAGTTACGGGGTGCGGGGGGACGGCTACACCTTC.

J is TRBJ1-2 and V is TRBV6-5, with TRBD1 matching 8 bases. This CDR3 has 13 residues. The J segment lost 7 bases and the V segment lost 6 bases, leaving 7 bases of the junction unmatched. Germline assignment: CDR1 MNHEY and CDR2 SVGAGI. The CDR3 is CASRLRDRSGYTF. As DNA, the CDR3 is TGTGCCAGCAGACTCCGGGACAGGTCTGGCTACACCTTC.

The chain is built from TRBV27 and TRBJ1-2, with D perhaps TRBD1 (6 bases). V lost 6 bases, J lost 2 bases, and 13 bases lay in between. Per the germline V gene, CDR1 is MNHEY and CDR2 is SMNVEV (reference sequence). The CDR3 spans 14 residues. The chain's CDR3 is CASRHSGQNYGYTF. In nucleotides, the CDR3 is TGTGCCAGCAGACATTCCGGACAGAACTATGGCTACACCTTC.

This chain links TRBV10-3 with TRBJ2-1, with 7 bases aligning to TRBD1. Germline trimming cut 7 bases from V and 0 bases from J; bases unmatched to any gene: 12. This CDR3 is built from 17 residues. The V gene's germline CDR1 is ENHRY and CDR2 SYGVKD. The CDR3 protein is CAITKDRPQSSYNEQFF. The DNA for the CDR3 is TGTGCCATCACCAAGGACAGGCCCCAGAGCTCCTACAATGAGCAGTTCTTC.

The sample holds one count of this clone. The chain employs TRBV28 and TRBJ1-1; D not resolved. Trimming removed 3 bases from V and 4 bases from J, with 9 bases in between. The CDR3 is made up of 13 amino acids. In germline, CDR1 is MDHEN, CDR2 SYDVKM. For the CDR3, the DNA is TGTGCCAGCAGTTTTAATCGAGCCACTGAAGCTTTCTTT. Translated, it gives CASSFNRATEAFF.

The chain is built from TRBV27 and TRBJ1-6, with 9 bases lining up with TRBD1. The CDR3 loop spans 16 amino acids. Germline values: CDR1 MNHEY, CDR2 SMNVEV (reference sequence). The trim removed 2 bases at V and 9 bases at J, leaving 8 bases unmatched. The CDR3 spells CASSLNHRGLLSPLHF. Written as DNA, the CDR3 is TGTGCCAGCAGTTTAAATCACAGGGGGCTCCTTTCACCCCTCCACTTT.

This chain links TRBV27 with TRBJ2-7; TRBD1 matches at 9 bases. The CDR3 loop spans 15 amino acids. CDR1 and CDR2 from the germline V gene are MNHEY and SMNVEV (reference sequence). J lost 4 bases, V lost 2 bases, and 6 bases had no gene match. The CDR3 DNA reads as TGTGCCAGCAGTTTAGACAGGGGGGTTCTATACGAGCAGTACTTC. Its translation: CASSLDRGVLYEQYF.

The gene calls are TRBV7-2 and TRBJ2-5; no clear D gene. Trimming cost V 4 bases and J 5 bases, with 11 bases left between them. Per germline, CDR1 SGHTA and CDR2 FQGNSA. CDR3 length: 13 amino acids. CDR3 nucleotide sequence: TGTGCCAGCAGCTACACTTCCGGGGAGACCCAGTACTTC. Translating gives CASSYTSGETQYF.

This rearrangement joins TRBV15 to TRBJ2-1; 7 bases fit TRBD2. Per germline, CDR1 LNHNV and CDR2 YYDKDF (reference sequence). The J segment lost 9 bases and the V segment lost 8 bases, leaving 10 bases of the junction unmatched. CDR3 length: 13 residues. The CDR3 DNA sequence: TGTGCCACCTTTTCGACTAGCACGGCTGAGCAGTTCTTC. This encodes CATFSTSTAEQFF.

The V gene is TRBV5-1, the J gene TRBJ1-3; D not resolved. CDR3 size: 15 residues. V was cut by 0 bases and J by 0 bases, with 7 bases left in between. CDR1 SGHRS and CDR2 YFSETQ come from the germline V gene. CDR3 DNA sequence: TGCGCCAGCAGCTTGGGTGACATCTCTGGAAACACCATATATTTT. Amino acids: CASSLGDISGNTIYF.

This chain uses TRBV27 with TRBJ1-2; D remains ambiguous. CDR1 and CDR2 from the germline V gene are MNHEY and SMNVEV (reference sequence). The CDR3 length is 14 residues. Trimming left V 2 bases short and J 0 bases short, with 7 bases between. CDR3 protein: CASSLGPANYGYTF. The CDR3 DNA reads TGTGCCAGCAGTTTAGGGCCGGCTAACTATGGCTACACCTTC.

The chain uses TRBV28 and TRBJ1-1; 7 bases map to TRBD1. The V gene end was trimmed by 6 bases and the J gene end by 5 bases; junction bases not matched to a gene: 9. The CDR3 sequence is 14 residues long. Germline V gene lookup returns CDR1 MDHEN and CDR2 SYDVKM. CDR3 in amino acids: CASSRNRGRTEAFF. CDR3 in DNA: TGTGCCAGCAGCAGAAACAGGGGAAGAACTGAAGCTTTCTTT.

This clone came up a few times. The genes are TRBV6-6 and TRBJ2-3, with 9 nucleotides matching TRBD2. The CDR3 covers 13 residues. The V and J ends lost 7 bases and 5 bases, in that order; junction bases with no gene match: 4. Germline V gene data show CDR1 as MNHNY and CDR2 as SVGAGI (reference sequence). CDR3 bases: TGTGCCAGCACCACGCGGGGGGGAGATACGCAGTATTTT. It codes for CASTTRGGDTQYF.

This chain connects TRBV3-1 (or the pseudogene TRBV3-2) to TRBJ2-1, with 9 bases identical to TRBD1. V shed 4 bases and J 9 bases; nucleotides not matched to a gene: 7. Looked up from germline, CDR1 is LGHDT and CDR2 is YNNKEL (reference sequence). The CDR3 consists of 14 residues. CDR3 in amino acids: CASSPRWTGVEQFF. CDR3 nucleotides: TGTGCCAGCAGCCCCCGGTGGACAGGGGTTGAGCAGTTCTTC.

V usage is TRBV11-2 and J usage is TRBJ2-1, with 8 bases matching TRBD2. V gave up 3 bases and J gave up 4 bases; unmatched junction bases: 8. Germline loops: CDR1 SGHAT, CDR2 FQNNGV. The length of the CDR3 is 16 residues. In DNA, the CDR3 is TGTGCCAGCAGCTTCCAGGGTAGCGGGGTTTACAATGAGCAGTTCTTC. Amino acid sequence: CASSFQGSGVYNEQFF.

This sequence joins TRBV27 and TRBJ2-1; TRBD2 matches 16 bases. Trimming took 5 bases from V and 10 from J; bases not matched to a gene: 8. The length of the CDR3 is 16 residues. Germline CDR1 is MNHEY and CDR2 is SMNVEV (reference sequence). CDR3 DNA sequence: TGTGCCAGCAGTGCCGGGACTAGCGGGGGGGCCAGGGAGCAGTTCTTC. Its protein is CASSAGTSGGAREQFF.

The CDR3 sequence: CASSLRRGRALETQYF. The CDR3 bases are TGTGCCAGCAGCCTTCGGCGAGGGAGGGCGCTGGAGACCCAGTACTTC. The rearrangement uses TRBV7-8 and TRBJ2-5; 7 bases agree with TRBD2. The CDR3 loop spans 16 amino acids. The germline V gene has CDR1 SGHVS and CDR2 FQNEAQ. The V gene end was trimmed by 5 bases and the J gene end by 5 bases; junction bases not matched to a gene: 14.

The rearrangement joins TRBV19 to TRBJ2-4; D is unresolved. V gave up 6 bases and J gave up 0 bases, with 12 bases separating them. This CDR3 is 15 amino acids long. Per the germline V gene, CDR1 is LNHDA and CDR2 is SQIVND (reference sequence). CDR3 amino acids: CASSPVRLAKNIQYF. DNA of the CDR3: TGTGCCAGTAGCCCAGTTAGACTAGCCAAAAACATTCAGTACTTC.

This clone showed up just a few times. This chain connects TRBV27 to TRBJ1-6; D is possibly TRBD1 (5 bases). CDR1 is MNHEY, CDR2 SMNVEV, per germline (reference sequence). The CDR3 totals 16 residues. V dropped 2 bases and J dropped 14 bases, with 22 bases sitting between them. The CDR3 loop is CASSLALGRVAYTLHF. The CDR3 DNA sequence: TGTGCCAGCAGTTTAGCCCTGGGCAGGGTAGCTTACACCCTCCACTTT.

V gene TRBV18 combines with J gene TRBJ1-2; D unclear. Germline V gene sequence: CDR1 KGHSH, CDR2 LQKENI. With 2 bases removed from V and 4 bases from J, the gap between germline ends came to 14 bases. The CDR3 is 15 residues long. In DNA, the CDR3 is TGTGCCAGCTCACCAAAATCCGGGTTCTCCTATGGCTACACCTTC. Its protein product is CASSPKSGFSYGYTF. Full variable domain (outside the CDR3, taken from reference TRBV18 and TRBJ1-2): NAGVMQNPRHLVRRRGQEARLRCSPMKGHSHVYWYRQLPEEGLKFMVYLQKENIIDESGMPKERFSAEFPKEGPSILRIQQVVRGDSAAYFCASSPKSGFSYGYTFGSGTRLTVV.